The present T cell receptor (beta chain) was sequenced within a study of regulatory T cells in long-lasting Graves disease. As to time point: newly diagnosed GD, antithyroid drugs for less than 3 months. RNA isolated from PBMCs was used to make the TCR library. The CDR3 spans 14 residues. CDR1 and CDR2 (germline): LGHDT, YNNKEL (reference sequence). V gave up 2 bases and J gave up 3 bases; unmatched junction bases: 2. Investigators prepared the TCR beta libraries by applying iRepertoire HTBI primers and Arm-PCR of CDR3 regions. MiXCR was run by TCRdb on the multiplex PCR reads, yielding one entry per CDR3 protein. The profile covers roughly 420,000 distinct CDR3 sequences, with about a sixth appearing a single time and around a tenth taken by the ten largest. This clonotype was recorded many times. These data were also filed under a second study, of T cells in Graves' hyperthyroidism and ophthalmopathy. This second report adds: Primed by the HTBI set, a first-round RT-PCR was run on the TCR CDR3.

This TCR came from a woman younger than 45 with Graves disease. This chain links TRBV3-1 with TRBJ2-3, with 7 positions matching TRBD2. The sequenced sample was peripheral blood mononuclear cells (PBMCs), obtained at new diagnosis, from a patient treated with antithyroid drugs. CDR3 sequence (DNA): TGTGCCAGCAGCCAACGAGCGGGAACAGATACGCAGTATTTT. It codes for CASSQRAGTDTQYF.